This is a list of T cell receptor beta chains from one sample in a study of long-term antiretroviral therapy in people with HIV. Here immunoSEQ multiplex PCR was the method, and the copy in TCRdb shows in-frame clones only, minus some. The table shows approximately 22,000 clones, with less than 90% occurring only once. The input for sequencing was unsorted PBMCs, taken 1.9 years after starting antiretroviral therapy. The receptors here all came from a woman aged 50 to 60 with HIV. The CDR3 runs from the conserved cysteine through the conserved F or W. D genes are given only for firm matches. Clone size is shown for a subset of rows, as once, few, many or a class of expanded clone.

j_call: TRBJ1-6; d_call: NA; clone_size: few; v_call: TRBV11-2; cdr3_nt: TGTGCCAGCAGCTTAAGGGCGGGGAAGGATTCACCCCTCCACTTT; cdr3_aa: CASSLRAGKDSPLHF
j_call: TRBJ1-1; d_call: NA; clone_size: NA; v_call: TRBV6-5; cdr3_nt: TGTGCCAGCAGCCTCGACAGGTCCCTGAACACTGAAGCTTTCTTT; cdr3_aa: CASSLDRSLNTEAFF
j_call: TRBJ1-1; d_call: NA; clone_size: NA; v_call: TRBV5-6; cdr3_nt: TGTGCCAGCAGCTTAGGGCCACTAGGGCGGGCTGAAGCTTTCTTT; cdr3_aa: CASSLGPLGRAEAFF
j_call: TRBJ1-3; d_call: NA; clone_size: NA; v_call: TRBV4-2; cdr3_nt: TGTGCCAGCAGCCATGCCGCCCGACAGGACTCCTCTGGAAACACCATATATTTT; cdr3_aa: CASSHAARQDSSGNTIYF
j_call: TRBJ1-1; d_call: TRBD1; clone_size: NA; v_call: TRBV7-2; cdr3_nt: TGTGCCAGCAGCAGACAGGGGCGAACTGAAGCTTTCTTT; cdr3_aa: CASSRQGRTEAFF
j_call: TRBJ1-4; d_call: NA; clone_size: NA; v_call: TRBV4-3; cdr3_nt: TGCGCCAGCAGCCAGCACACAACTAATGAAAAACTGTTTTTT; cdr3_aa: CASSQHTTNEKLFF
j_call: TRBJ1-1; d_call: NA; clone_size: NA; v_call: TRBV7-3; cdr3_nt: TGTGCCAGCCTTCAAGGTAGGAACACTGAAGCTTTCTTT; cdr3_aa: CASLQGRNTEAFF
j_call: TRBJ1-1; d_call: TRBD1; clone_size: NA; v_call: TRBV4-1; cdr3_nt: TGCGCCAGCAGCCAAGAAGAAACAGGGGGGGGGAGGTTGGCTGAAGCTTTCTTT; cdr3_aa: CASSQEETGGGRLAEAFF
j_call: TRBJ2-1; d_call: TRBD2; clone_size: once; v_call: TRBV2; cdr3_nt: TGTGCCAGCAGTGAAGGTGGTACTAGCGGGGATGAGCAGTTCTTC; cdr3_aa: CASSEGGTSGDEQFF
j_call: TRBJ1-2; d_call: NA; clone_size: NA; v_call: TRBV5-4; cdr3_nt: TGTGCCAGCAGCCCCGGACAGAACTATGGCTACACCTTC; cdr3_aa: CASSPGQNYGYTF
j_call: TRBJ1-2; d_call: TRBD1; clone_size: NA; v_call: TRBV2; cdr3_nt: TGTGCCAGCAGGGACAGGGGCCGCTATGGCTACACCTTC; cdr3_aa: CASRDRGRYGYTF
j_call: TRBJ1-3; d_call: NA; clone_size: once; v_call: TRBV6-5; cdr3_nt: TGTGCCAGCAGTTACGACATAAGAGGAGGAAACACCATATATTTT; cdr3_aa: CASSYDIRGGNTIYF
j_call: TRBJ2-3; d_call: TRBD2; clone_size: NA; v_call: TRBV11-2; cdr3_nt: TGTGCCAGCAGCGGGACTAGCGGGTCGACTAGCACAGATACGCAGTATTTT; cdr3_aa: CASSGTSGSTSTDTQYF
j_call: TRBJ2-5; d_call: NA; clone_size: NA; v_call: TRBV6-5; cdr3_nt: TGTGCCAGCAGTATCCAAGAGACCCAGTACTTC; cdr3_aa: CASSIQETQYF
j_call: TRBJ2-7; d_call: NA; clone_size: medium-sized; v_call: TRBV28; cdr3_nt: TGTGCCAGCAGTTTATGGGTCAGCTCCTACGAGCAGTACTTC; cdr3_aa: CASSLWVSSYEQYF
j_call: TRBJ1-6; d_call: NA; clone_size: few; v_call: TRBV4-2; cdr3_nt: TGTGCCAGCAGCCAAGAGGGGAGCTCCTATAATTCACCCCTCCACTTT; cdr3_aa: CASSQEGSSYNSPLHF
j_call: TRBJ1-6; d_call: NA; clone_size: few; v_call: TRBV5-1; cdr3_nt: TGCGCCAGCAAGGAGGACATGCATTCACCCCTCCACTTT; cdr3_aa: CASKEDMHSPLHF
j_call: TRBJ1-3; d_call: NA; clone_size: NA; v_call: TRBV6-5; cdr3_nt: TGTGCCAGCGGTCCCAATCTGAGCGGAAACACCATATATTTT; cdr3_aa: CASGPNLSGNTIYF
j_call: TRBJ2-7; d_call: NA; clone_size: NA; v_call: TRBV6-6; cdr3_nt: TGTGCCAGCGCCTGGGACACCTCCTACGAGCAGTACTTC; cdr3_aa: CASAWDTSYEQYF
j_call: TRBJ2-3; d_call: TRBD2; clone_size: NA; v_call: TRBV9; cdr3_nt: TGTGCCAGCAGCGTAGAAGATCTAGCGGGGGCGGATACGCAGTATTTT; cdr3_aa: CASSVEDLAGADTQYF
j_call: TRBJ1-6; d_call: TRBD1; clone_size: few; v_call: TRBV2; cdr3_nt: TGTGCCAGCAGGGGGACAGGGGGCCCTTGGGGAAATTCACCCCTCCACTTT; cdr3_aa: CASRGTGGPWGNSPLHF
j_call: TRBJ1-6; d_call: NA; clone_size: few; v_call: TRBV7-9; cdr3_nt: TGTGCCAGCAGCTCCCGCAATTCACCCCTCCACTTT; cdr3_aa: CASSSRNSPLHF
j_call: TRBJ2-7; d_call: TRBD1; clone_size: NA; v_call: TRBV11-1; cdr3_nt: TGTGCCAGCAGCTCCCGACAGGGTACCTCCTACGAGCAGTACTTC; cdr3_aa: CASSSRQGTSYEQYF
j_call: TRBJ2-7; d_call: NA; clone_size: NA; v_call: TRBV7-2; cdr3_nt: TGTGCCAGCAGCTCAACCGGGGACTCCTACGAGCAGTACTTC; cdr3_aa: CASSSTGDSYEQYF
j_call: TRBJ1-1; d_call: TRBD1; clone_size: once; v_call: TRBV9; cdr3_nt: TGTGCCAGCAGCCACGCAGGGGGTCGCACTGAAGCTTTCTTT; cdr3_aa: CASSHAGGRTEAFF
j_call: TRBJ2-5; d_call: NA; clone_size: NA; v_call: TRBV5-1; cdr3_nt: TGCGCCAGCAGCTTGAGGTACGGGGAGACCCAGTACTTC; cdr3_aa: CASSLRYGETQYF
j_call: TRBJ1-6; d_call: TRBD1; clone_size: NA; v_call: TRBV28; cdr3_nt: TGTGCCAGCAGTTTAGGACCTACAGGGGCGAGTTCACCCCTCCACTTT; cdr3_aa: CASSLGPTGASSPLHF
j_call: TRBJ2-5; d_call: TRBD2; clone_size: NA; v_call: TRBV7-2; cdr3_nt: TGTGCCAGCAGCCCTCAGCGGGGGGGCCGGGAGACCCAGTACTTC; cdr3_aa: CASSPQRGGRETQYF
j_call: TRBJ1-3; d_call: NA; clone_size: once; v_call: TRBV7-8; cdr3_nt: TGTGCCAGCAGCTTCTCGGTTTCCGGAAACACCATATATTTT; cdr3_aa: CASSFSVSGNTIYF
j_call: TRBJ2-3; d_call: TRBD2; clone_size: NA; v_call: TRBV7-3; cdr3_nt: TGTGCCAGCAGCTTGTTGACTAGCGGGGGGGATACGCAGTATTTT; cdr3_aa: CASSLLTSGGDTQYF
j_call: TRBJ2-2; d_call: NA; clone_size: NA; v_call: TRBV2; cdr3_nt: TGTGCCAGCAGTCTACTAGAGGCCTCGAGTTCCGGGGAGCTGTTTTTT; cdr3_aa: CASSLLEASSSGELFF
j_call: TRBJ2-6; d_call: NA; clone_size: NA; v_call: TRBV2; cdr3_nt: TGTGCCAGCAAAGGGAATGGGGCCAACGTCCTGACTTTC; cdr3_aa: CASKGNGANVLTF
j_call: TRBJ1-3; d_call: NA; clone_size: NA; v_call: TRBV6-5; cdr3_nt: TGTGCCAGCAGCCCCTCGGTGATGGTTGGAAACACCATATATTTT; cdr3_aa: CASSPSVMVGNTIYF
j_call: TRBJ1-2; d_call: TRBD1; clone_size: NA; v_call: TRBV7-3; cdr3_nt: TGTGCCAGCAGCTACGGACAGGGGGCGGAGGGCTACACCTTC; cdr3_aa: CASSYGQGAEGYTF
j_call: TRBJ1-4; d_call: NA; clone_size: NA; v_call: TRBV4-3; cdr3_nt: TGCGCCAGCAGCCAAGACAGAACAACAACTAATGAAAAACTGTTTTTT; cdr3_aa: CASSQDRTTTNEKLFF
j_call: TRBJ1-3; d_call: NA; clone_size: NA; v_call: TRBV10-3; cdr3_nt: TGTGCCATCGGGAGGAGGGGAAACACCATATATTTT; cdr3_aa: CAIGRRGNTIYF
j_call: TRBJ1-2; d_call: NA; clone_size: NA; v_call: TRBV21-1; cdr3_nt: TGTGCCAGCAGCAAAGCCCGGGGAACTGGCTACACCTTC; cdr3_aa: CASSKARGTGYTF
j_call: TRBJ2-2; d_call: NA; clone_size: NA; v_call: TRBV5-4; cdr3_nt: TGTGCCAGCATGGGGAATACCGGGGAGCTGTTTTTT; cdr3_aa: CASMGNTGELFF